These T cell receptor beta chains were read from a single sample in a study of T cell changes during pregnancy in multiple sclerosis. The method was immunoSEQ multiplex PCR; TCRdb's version includes in-frame clones alone and lacks a portion of them. The sample records tens of thousands of clones, approximately 90% being singletons. The sequencing used CD8+ T cells from peripheral blood mononuclear cells, collected in the first trimester of pregnancy. These receptors were collected from a female donor with multiple sclerosis, enrolled in a pregnancy study. Each CDR3 is given with its conserved first and last residue. D genes are given only for firm matches. Where a row states a size, it is once, few, many or the class of an expanded clone; other rows omit it.

J | size | D | length | V | CDR3 | DNA
TRBJ2-7 | once | TRBD1 | 15 | TRBV4-1 | CASSPKGQGSNEQYF | TGCGCCAGCAGCCCGAAGGGACAGGGGAGTAACGAGCAGTACTTC
TRBJ1-5 | - | - | 16 | TRBV28 | CASSYPQGDWNQPQHF | TGTGCCAGCAGTTACCCTCAGGGTGATTGGAATCAGCCCCAGCATTTT
TRBJ2-2 | once | - | 15 | TRBV28 | CASSLLGVGTGELFF | TGTGCCAGCAGTTTGTTGGGAGTAGGTACCGGGGAGCTGTTTTTT
TRBJ2-2 | once | TRBD2 | 15 | TRBV28 | CASSWLAGGTGELFF | TGTGCCAGCAGTTGGCTAGCGGGAGGAACCGGGGAGCTGTTTTTT
TRBJ1-3 | - | TRBD1 | 18 | TRBV11-2 | CASSFGQGAGPSGNTIYF | TGTGCCAGCAGCTTTGGACAGGGGGCCGGCCCCTCTGGAAACACCATATATTTT
TRBJ2-1 | - | - | 14 | TRBV9 | CASSVGGSLNEQFF | TGTGCCAGCAGCGTAGGCGGGTCGCTTAATGAGCAGTTCTTC
TRBJ2-1 | - | - | 16 | TRBV9 | CASSVGMGPAGSEQFF | TGTGCCAGCAGCGTGGGTATGGGACCGGCGGGAAGTGAGCAGTTCTTC
TRBJ1-2 | - | TRBD1 | 14 | TRBV29-1 | CSVEDGGQGHGYTF | TGCAGCGTTGAAGATGGGGGACAGGGACATGGCTACACCTTC
TRBJ2-5 | - | - | 14 | TRBV7-2 | CASSPAPGHRDQYF | TGTGCCAGCAGCCCCGCTCCGGGACACCGTGACCAGTACTTC
TRBJ2-1 | - | TRBD2 | 15 | TRBV7-9 | CASSPGLARGDEQFF | TGTGCCAGCAGCCCCGGACTAGCGCGGGGGGATGAGCAGTTCTTC
TRBJ2-7 | - | TRBD1 | 14 | TRBV28 | CASSFTGETYEQYF | TGTGCCAGCAGTTTCACAGGGGAGACCTACGAGCAGTACTTC
TRBJ2-7 | once | TRBD1 | 13 | TRBV2 | CASLGQGIYEQYF | TGTGCCAGCCTCGGACAGGGGATCTACGAGCAGTACTTC
TRBJ2-1 | - | - | 17 | TRBV4-1 | CASSQKGLQGSYNEQFF | TGCGCCAGCAGCCAAAAGGGGTTGCAGGGTAGCTACAATGAGCAGTTCTTC
TRBJ2-3 | - | - | 12 | TRBV6-5 | CASTSHIDTQYF | TGTGCCAGCACTAGTCATATAGATACGCAGTATTTT
TRBJ2-3 | - | - | 12 | TRBV25-1 | CASRHSPDTQYF | TGTGCCAGCCGACATTCTCCGGATACGCAGTATTTT
TRBJ2-5 | - | - | 15 | TRBV9 | CASSLGGASRETQYF | TGTGCCAGCAGCCTAGGCGGGGCTAGCAGGGAGACCCAGTACTTC
TRBJ2-7 | - | TRBD2 | 16 | TRBV7-9 | CASSPPELAGEAQQYF | TGTGCCAGCAGTCCACCAGAGTTAGCGGGAGAGGCACAGCAGTACTTC
TRBJ2-5 | - | - | 15 | TRBV7-9 | CASSLAVTGQETQYF | TGTGCCAGCAGCTTAGCGGTAACAGGGCAAGAGACCCAGTACTTC
TRBJ1-3 | - | - | 18 | TRBV5-1 | CASSLEGRFAFSGNTIYF | TGCGCCAGCAGCTTGGAGGGGCGGTTCGCTTTCTCTGGAAACACCATATATTTT
TRBJ2-7 | - | TRBD1 | 16 | TRBV4-3 | CASSQDPQGPSYEQYF | TGCGCCAGCAGCCAAGATCCACAGGGGCCTTCCTACGAGCAGTACTTC
TRBJ2-7 | - | - | 14 | TRBV6-1 | CASSEVQASYEQYF | TGTGCCAGCAGTGAAGTTCAGGCCTCCTACGAGCAGTACTTC
TRBJ2-2 | - | TRBD1 | 17 | TRBV19 | CASQDRGRVGYTGELFF | TGTGCGTCGCAGGACAGGGGGCGTGTAGGGTACACCGGGGAGCTGTTTTTT
TRBJ2-7 | - | - | 13 | TRBV27 | CASSSGTPSEQYF | TGTGCCAGCAGTTCTGGGACACCCTCCGAGCAGTACTTC
TRBJ2-5 | - | - | 15 | TRBV5-5 | CASSLGGLHQETQYF | TGTGCCAGCAGCTTAGGGGGACTACACCAAGAGACCCAGTACTTC